This is a list of T cell receptor beta chains from one sample in a study of T-cell reconstitution after alpha-beta-depleted transplantation in children. Via MiXCR, TCRdb re-called the PCR reads, giving one row per CDR3 protein. The sample holds some 490,000 distinct CDR3 sequences, under 15% seen once. Specimen: PBMCs from the stem cell graft donor, collected from the stem cell graft. All receptors derive from a human donor who donated a stem cell graft to a child with combined immunodeficiency. Each CDR3 is given with its conserved first and last residue. D genes are given only for firm matches.

v_gene: TRBV4-3
d_gene: .
len: 14
CDR3aa: CASSQDMGTYEQYF

v_gene: TRBV15
d_gene: TRBD2
len: 16
CDR3aa: CATSKIKAGALHAQFF

v_gene: TRBV6-1
d_gene: TRBD1
len: 13
CDR3aa: CASSRGQYEKLFF

v_gene: TRBV6-1
d_gene: .
len: 13
CDR3aa: CASRNLVKETQYF

v_gene: TRBV24-1
d_gene: TRBD1
len: 14
CDR3aa: CATSPDRWNQPQHF

v_gene: TRBV7-6
d_gene: .
len: 16
CDR3aa: CASSLAPGGGIDTQYF

v_gene: TRBV6-5
d_gene: .
len: 16
CDR3aa: CASSFDRPSSYNEQFF

v_gene: TRBV7-9
d_gene: .
len: 14
CDR3aa: CASRSWESQETQYF

v_gene: TRBV5-6
d_gene: TRBD2
len: 12
CDR3aa: CASSGLGREQYF

v_gene: TRBV7-2
d_gene: TRBD2
len: 15
CDR3aa: CASSLGRGGLETQYF

v_gene: TRBV7-2
d_gene: .
len: 14
CDR3aa: CASSLDQDTGELFF

v_gene: TRBV4-1
d_gene: .
len: 15
CDR3aa: CASSQDMEVPDTQYF

v_gene: TRBV10-3
d_gene: .
len: 13
CDR3aa: CAISEGPNYGYTF

v_gene: TRBV20-1
d_gene: TRBD1
len: 14
CDR3aa: CSVSDRVLYNEQFF

v_gene: TRBV12-3/TRBV12-4
d_gene: TRBD1
len: 15
CDR3aa: CASSWDSGGTDTQYF

v_gene: TRBV10-3
d_gene: .
len: 12
CDR3aa: CAISDISPEQFF

v_gene: TRBV10-3
d_gene: TRBD2
len: 15
CDR3aa: CAIRRAGGDTDTQYF

v_gene: TRBV20-1
d_gene: TRBD1
len: 14
CDR3aa: CSAGTGVAKNIQYF

v_gene: TRBV5-1
d_gene: TRBD2
len: 16
CDR3aa: CASSPLAGGTFNEQFF

v_gene: TRBV7-9
d_gene: .
len: 13
CDR3aa: CASSTGALYEQYF

v_gene: TRBV27
d_gene: .
len: 9
CDR3aa: CARQETQYF

v_gene: TRBV29-1
d_gene: .
len: 13
CDR3aa: CSVEGPWNTEAFF

v_gene: TRBV20-1
d_gene: TRBD1
len: 15
CDR3aa: CSASSGTGVVYEQYF

v_gene: TRBV9
d_gene: .
len: 14
CDR3aa: CASSVDSSFYEQYF

v_gene: TRBV5-6
d_gene: TRBD1
len: 14
CDR3aa: CASSYGTGSDTQYF

v_gene: TRBV5-6
d_gene: .
len: 16
CDR3aa: CASSFIGLTGTDTQYF

v_gene: TRBV4-2
d_gene: .
len: 17
CDR3aa: CASSQGALTNRNTEAFF

v_gene: TRBV5-1
d_gene: .
len: 16
CDR3aa: CASRLVGSGGGNEQFF

v_gene: TRBV20-1
d_gene: .
len: 13
CDR3aa: CSARQGWGQPQHF

v_gene: TRBV4-3
d_gene: .
len: 14
CDR3aa: CASSPTPLGDTQYF

v_gene: TRBV7-8
d_gene: TRBD2
len: 14
CDR3aa: CASSLATSGKTQYF

v_gene: TRBV5-5
d_gene: .
len: 17
CDR3aa: CASSPVVSGGSNDGYTF

v_gene: TRBV18
d_gene: .
len: 15
CDR3aa: CASSPLGQGTQPQHF

v_gene: TRBV7-8
d_gene: TRBD2
len: 15
CDR3aa: CASSLVGLAGDTQYF

v_gene: TRBV4-3
d_gene: TRBD2
len: 15
CDR3aa: CASSQLLAGGGTQYF

v_gene: TRBV20-1
d_gene: TRBD1
len: 15
CDR3aa: CSAQTDRGEWDTQYF

v_gene: TRBV13
d_gene: TRBD2
len: 16
CDR3aa: CASSPPGGRSYNEQFF

v_gene: TRBV20-1
d_gene: TRBD1
len: 15
CDR3aa: CSARDRVGGGTEAFF

v_gene: TRBV9
d_gene: TRBD1
len: 14
CDR3aa: CASSGSGTEYEQYF

v_gene: TRBV7-7
d_gene: .
len: 13
CDR3aa: CASSLVSWKTQYF

v_gene: TRBV6-5
d_gene: .
len: 15
CDR3aa: CASSTSFKGRTEAFF

v_gene: TRBV27
d_gene: .
len: 14
CDR3aa: CASGPWQVYNEQFF

v_gene: TRBV12-3/TRBV12-4
d_gene: .
len: 14
CDR3aa: CASSFTQGAGELFF

v_gene: TRBV6-1
d_gene: TRBD2
len: 21
CDR3aa: CASSGVNQPGLAGVSQETQYF

v_gene: TRBV7-9
d_gene: TRBD2
len: 17
CDR3aa: CASSLVRRGNSYNEQFF

v_gene: TRBV6-2/TRBV6-3
d_gene: .
len: 12
CDR3aa: CASSGGGFTQYF

v_gene: TRBV5-5
d_gene: .
len: 16
CDR3aa: CASSLDQVSYAYEQFF

v_gene: TRBV12-3/TRBV12-4
d_gene: .
len: 16
CDR3aa: CASSPGPRGAMDIQYF

v_gene: TRBV20-1
d_gene: .
len: 14
CDR3aa: CSAESGLAKNIQYF

v_gene: TRBV7-2
d_gene: TRBD1
len: 13
CDR3aa: CASSLTGVGEQFF

v_gene: TRBV13
d_gene: TRBD1
len: 15
CDR3aa: CASSIRTGSTDTQYF

v_gene: TRBV6-4
d_gene: .
len: 16
CDR3aa: CASPLGRTGFEETQYF

v_gene: TRBV6-1
d_gene: .
len: 10
CDR3aa: CASSENEQYF

v_gene: TRBV11-2
d_gene: .
len: 15
CDR3aa: CASSPVQRTLYGYTF

v_gene: TRBV12-3/TRBV12-4
d_gene: TRBD2
len: 15
CDR3aa: CASSLSGGMRETQYF

v_gene: TRBV5-6
d_gene: TRBD2
len: 17
CDR3aa: CASSQTAGELGPDTQYF

v_gene: TRBV10-3
d_gene: .
len: 12
CDR3aa: CAISESTDEQFF